This T cell receptor (beta chain) was profiled in a study of T cell responses to AZD1222 COVID-19 vaccine listed by TCRdb under 2021. About the study as a whole: AZD1222 recipients with second doses at about 4 weeks or about 12 weeks were pooled, because spike-specific TCR depth and breadth did not differ between schedules. A total of more than 230 trial participants underwent TCR sequencing, of whom nearly 210 had received two doses of AZD1222 and approximately 26 had received two doses of the MenACWY control vaccine. Trial participants were enrolled by age into 18-55, 56-69 and 70-plus year subgroups, with 148, 28 and 57 TCR-sequenced participants respectively. The research as a whole found: After two AZD1222 doses, both the breadth and the depth of spike-specific TCRs were significantly higher than at day 0 and than in MenACWY recipients. Because no samples from the day 14 peak response were available, repertoires could be characterized only after the peak T cell response. Epitopes outside the regions mutated in the B.1.351 and B.1.1.7 variants were reportedly recognized by nearly half of the unique spike-specific TCRs. The vaccine-associated CD4 TCRs covered the entire spike protein, and the dominant responses fell in regions 160-218 and 743-854. Participants were mostly white British, with more females than males. The authors suggested clonal diversity may have been underestimated. In the small 56-69-year group, the increase in depth fell short of significance, most likely because of low power. Conclusions about previously exposed vaccinees are limited, since just a handful of AZD1222 recipients were seropositive for SARS-CoV-2 at baseline.

The CDR3 regions of human TCRbeta chains were subjected to immunosequencing. As for how the authors treated the data: TCRs in the repertoires were compared against a reference library of SARS-CoV-2-specific TCRs that had been generated with the MIRA antigen-specificity platform. Breadth meant the fraction of unique TCRs that were SARS-CoV-2-associated, whereas depth meant the fraction of total T cells that were SARS-CoV-2-associated. Using the MIRA data, each spike-specific TCR was mapped to the spike region that the TCR reacts to and placed in a CD4 or CD8 class. Log10-transformed breadth and depth values were compared by one-way ANOVA with Sidak's multiple comparisons tests. TCRdb limited this immuneACCESS table to in-frame rearrangements with V and J called. A share of clones is missing; checked studies link under half to unresolved V genes, and the rest is unexplained. The DNA was the basis for D and trimming; V, J and clone size are from that table. The sample table shows some 120,000 clones, and about 85% are seen once. 4.4% of the sample goes to the ten largest clones.

Interpreted using the paper, the time point label stands for: baseline before first vaccination. The vaccinee samples were drawn from two UK trials, COV001 and COV002, one of which was a single-blind randomized controlled phase 2/3 trial testing AZD1222 (ChAdOx1 nCoV-19) in healthy adults. For TCRbeta chain sequencing, PBMC samples were collected from trial participants at day 0 and at day 28 after the second dose. CDR1 and CDR2 (SGDLS, YYNGEE) derive from the germline V gene. V is clipped by 3 bases and J by 1 base, and the sequence between their germline boundaries is 4 bases long. From the cysteine through the phenylalanine, the CDR3 covers 12 amino acids. CDR3 DNA is the only sequence kept; it has 36 bases, read in frame from the first base. Details on this clone: No cognate antigen has been identified for it. No quality values exist for individual bases; no much larger clone is one base distant.

The TCR was taken from an adult in good health. The V and J genes are TRBV9 and TRBJ1-1, with the D gene not confidently named. The sample consisted of peripheral blood, taken on day 0 of AZD1222 vaccination. The nucleotide sequence is given as TGTGCCAGCAGCGGGACGAACACTGAAGCTTTCTTT. This gives the protein CASSGTNTEAFF. Outside the CDR3, residues come from the reference TRBV9 and TRBJ1-1 proteins, so the full variable domain is: DSGVTQTPKHLITATGQRVTLRCSPRSGDLSVYWYQQSLDQGLQFLIQYYNGEERAKGNILERFSAQQFPDLHSELNLSSLELGDSALYFCASSGTNTEAFFGQGTRLTVV.